This TCR beta chain was recorded in a study of T cell repertoires in cytomegalovirus infection. Study details: It was recently identified HLA-C-restricted and well-studied HLA-B-restricted CMV epitopes that the study used. Through public TCR beta signatures, both CMV infection and matching HLA type were indicated. Overall study results and limits: Totalled public TCR beta family frequency picked out people who carried CMV plus the relevant HLA. Predominance within the ex vivo response was attributable to HLA-C-restricted CMV-specific TCR beta clonotypes.

This clonotype was picked up many times. Its antigen is undetermined. The V gene's germline CDR1 is SEHNR and CDR2 FQNEAQ (reference sequence). V was pared by 0 bases and J by 7 bases, with 13 bases between. The CDR3 consists of 15 residues. TCRdb passed the reads through MiXCR, listing each CDR3 protein once. Of approximately 910,000 distinct CDR3 sequences listed, around 30% are singletons. The sample in question was cultured CD8+ T cells from PBMCs, obtained from culture after CMV antigen stimulation. The chain employs TRBV7-9 and TRBJ1-5; D is possibly TRBD1 (5 bases). The TCR originated in a human donor in good health (CMV status not recorded). Some clones in this sample may be carry-over from other donors' samples. The CDR3 coding sequence is TGTGCCAGCAGCTTAGCGACGGGCAGGGTACAGCCCCAGCATTTT. This sequence encodes CASSLATGRVQPQHF.